One and the same sample provided the 32 T cell receptor beta chains below, sequenced in a study of blood T cells in healthy people across ages. Then a second PCR, running roughly 7 to 11 cycles, was carried out with a sample-barcoded 5' primer and a J-beta primer mix. TCRdb re-analysed the 5' RACE reads in MiXCR, keeping a single row per CDR3 protein. The sample has roughly 640,000 distinct CDR3 sequences; around 31% are singletons. Sequenced material: blood. The receptor set was obtained from a woman older than 75 in good health.

This clonotype showed up just a few times. A much larger clone is a single base away; this may be a read error. The V call is TRBV30, the J call TRBJ2-1, with D uncertain. The DNA end favors TRBJ2-7, so the J call may be wrong. The CDR3 has 11 residues. Germline-derived CDR1 and CDR2 are GTSNPN and SVGIG (reference sequence). The CDR3 region is CAWRGYNEQYF. CDR3 nucleotide sequence: TGTGCCTGGAGGGGCTACAATGAGCAGTACTTC.

In its sample, this clonotype was seen many times. The J gene is TRBJ2-6, the V gene TRBV11-2; TRBD1 matches at 11 bases. Germline values: CDR1 SGHAT, CDR2 FQNNGV. There are 17 residues in the CDR3. J was trimmed by 2 bases and V by 5 bases; bases with no gene match: 5. This CDR3 is CASSPGQGAAGANVLTF. In nucleotides, the CDR3 is TGTGCCAGCAGCCCAGGACAGGGGGCAGCTGGGGCCAACGTCCTGACTTTC.

Ten or more counts support this clonotype. The V call is TRBV20-1, the J call TRBJ2-7; TRBD1 aligns across 9 bases. Germline V gives CDR1 DFQATT, CDR2 SNEGSKA (reference sequence). Germline trimming cut 7 bases from V and 2 bases from J; bases unmatched to any gene: 9. This CDR3 has 14 residues. CDR3 sequence: CSVTGTGNTYEQYF. CDR3 nucleotide sequence: TGCAGTGTCACCGGGACAGGGAATACCTACGAGCAGTACTTC.

This clonotype was found a few times. This chain joins TRBV7-2 and TRBJ1-3, with TRBD1 matching over 8 bases. The ends lost 4 bases at V and 5 bases at J; junction bases unmatched: 7. The CDR3 is 15 residues long. CDR1 is SGHTA, CDR2 FQGNSA, per germline. DNA for the CDR3: TGTGCCAGCAGCTCTATCGGGACAGGCCGAAACACCATATATTTT. Translating it yields CASSSIGTGRNTIYF.

This chain links TRBV20-1 with TRBJ2-5, with D hard to call. Germline V gene lookup returns CDR1 DFQATT and CDR2 SNEGSKA (reference sequence). The CDR3 sequence is 13 residues long. The ends were cut back, 1 base at V and 11 bases at J, with 17 bases in the middle. DNA of the CDR3: TGCAGTGCTAGAGGTCGCATCCAGAGTGAGCAGTACTTC. This gives the protein CSARGRIQSEQYF.

This clonotype was observed at least ten times. The V and J genes are TRBV20-1 and TRBJ2-7; TRBD1 is a possible D gene (5 bases). This CDR3 has 14 residues. Germline V gene sequence: CDR1 DFQATT, CDR2 SNEGSKA (reference sequence). V was cut by 3 bases and J by 6 bases, with 18 bases left in between. The CDR3 region has the DNA TGCAGTGCTAGGAACTATGTCCAGGGAAGCGAGCAGTACTTC. It is translated as CSARNYVQGSEQYF.

The chain employs TRBV15 and TRBJ2-1; 7 bases are a match to TRBD2. V trimming: 2 bases; J trimming: 0 bases; junction bases outside the gene matches: 4. Germline CDR1 reads LNHNV; CDR2 reads YYDKDF (reference sequence). The CDR3 runs 16 residues. As DNA, the CDR3 is TGTGCCACCAGCAGACCCTCGGGGGGCTCCTACAATGAGCAGTTCTTC. Translated, it gives CATSRPSGGSYNEQFF.

This clonotype was detected ten times or more. The chain links TRBV15 to TRBJ1-6; 8 bases are shared with TRBD1. This CDR3 comprises 16 residues. The junction had 7 bases not matched to a gene; V was cut back by 4 bases and J by 5 bases. Germline V gives CDR1 LNHNV, CDR2 YYDKDF (reference sequence). CDR3 in DNA: TGTGCCACCAGCATCCCGACAGGGGCGAATAATTCACCCCTCCACTTT. Its translation: CATSIPTGANNSPLHF.

The CDR3 loop is CASSRLGTSGSSYNEQFF. The CDR3 DNA follows: TGCGCCAGCAGCAGGCTCGGGACTAGCGGGAGTTCCTACAATGAGCAGTTCTTC. This chain uses TRBV5-1 with TRBJ2-1, with 14 nucleotides matching TRBD2. The CDR3 contains 18 residues. J was trimmed by 1 base and V by 4 bases; bases with no gene match: 7. In germline, CDR1 is SGHRS, CDR2 YFSETQ.

This clonotype appeared a few times. CDR3 protein: CASKGRSGQETQYF. CDR3 nucleotide sequence: TGTGCCAGTAAGGGCCGGTCGGGACAAGAGACCCAGTACTTC. J is TRBJ2-5 and V is TRBV19; possibly TRBD2 for D (5 bases). This CDR3 contains 14 residues. In germline, CDR1 is LNHDA, CDR2 SQIVND (reference sequence). Trimming left V 7 bases short and J 2 bases short, with 14 bases between.

In this sample, this clonotype turned up a few times. The chain employs TRBV6-1 and TRBJ1-1, with D perhaps TRBD1 (5 bases). V was cut by 3 bases and J by 5 bases, with 16 bases left in between. Germline CDR1 reads MNHNS; CDR2 reads SASEGT. This CDR3 comprises 15 residues. CDR3 protein: CASSESPGRDTEAFF. DNA of the CDR3: TGTGCCAGCAGTGAGAGTCCAGGGCGAGATACTGAAGCTTTCTTT.

The J gene is TRBJ2-5, the V gene TRBV29-1; a weak D match, TRBD1 (5 bases). Between the trimmed V and J ends, which lost 7 bases and 4 bases, there was a span of 16 bases. CDR3 length: 13 amino acids. CDR1 is SQVTM, CDR2 ANQGSEA, per germline. The DNA of the CDR3 is TGCAGCGGTGAGGAACAGGTGGGAGAGACCCAGTACTTC. It is translated as CSGEEQVGETQYF.

This clonotype has a count of ten or more. The V call is TRBV6-5, the J call TRBJ2-7; 7 positions match TRBD1. Trimming at V came to 5 bases and at J to 1 base, leaving 8 bases not matched to a gene. The germline V gene encodes CDR1 MNHEY and CDR2 SVGAGI. CDR3 length equals 15 residues. CDR3 bases: TGTGCCAGCAGTAGGATACAGGGGAGTTCCTACGAGCAGTACTTC. Translated, it gives CASSRIQGSSYEQYF.

This clonotype was seen ten or more times. The J gene is TRBJ2-7, the V gene TRBV5-6; D call uncertain. The CDR3 totals 14 residues. The V gene's germline CDR1 is SGHDT and CDR2 YYEEEE. V lost 2 bases to trimming and J lost 3 bases, with 12 bases between them. The chain's CDR3 is CASSFETEHYEQYF. In DNA, the CDR3 is TGTGCCAGCAGCTTTGAAACAGAACACTACGAGCAGTACTTC.

The chain couples TRBV9 to TRBJ1-6; maybe TRBD1 (5 bases). The CDR3 runs 14 residues. In germline, CDR1 is SGDLS, CDR2 YYNGEE. V lost 2 bases to trimming and J lost 8 bases, with 11 bases between them. As DNA, the CDR3 is TGTGCCAGCAGCGTGGGGGGGACGGATTCACCCCTCCACTTT. This translates into CASSVGGTDSPLHF.

This clonotype was counted between two and nine times. The gene calls are TRBV7-7 and TRBJ2-2; D ambiguous. Germline CDR1 SSHAT, CDR2 FNYEAQ (reference sequence). V was clipped by 2 bases and J by 1 base, with 8 bases between them. The CDR3 totals 15 residues. CDR3 protein: CASSLRLGNTGELFF. DNA for the CDR3: TGTGCCAGCAGCTTACGGCTAGGGAACACCGGGGAGCTGTTTTTT.

At least ten counts were recorded for this clonotype. This sequence joins TRBV5-1 and TRBJ2-1, with 8 bases matching TRBD2. Germline V gene lookup returns CDR1 SGHRS and CDR2 YFSETQ. CDR3 length equals 15 residues. The V gene end was trimmed by 0 bases and the J gene end by 7 bases; junction bases not matched to a gene: 6. The CDR3: CASSLVGGGPNEQFF. In DNA, the CDR3 is TGCGCCAGCAGCTTGGTCGGGGGGGGGCCGAATGAGCAGTTCTTC.

Ten or more counts support this clonotype. V is TRBV18 and J is TRBJ2-1; TRBD1 aligns across 11 bases. Unmatched junction bases numbered 3, after V lost 1 base and J lost 4 bases. The germline V gene encodes CDR1 KGHSH and CDR2 LQKENI. This CDR3 comprises 16 residues. The CDR3 DNA sequence: TGTGCCAGCTCACCACGGACAGGGGGCCGTTACAATGAGCAGTTCTTC. Translation: CASSPRTGGRYNEQFF.

Concerning this clonotype itself: A much larger clone lies one base from this, so it may be a read error. V is TRBV20-1 and J is TRBJ2-4; D unresolved. Near its end, the DNA agrees better with TRBJ2-5, so the J call may be wrong. Germline V gene lookup returns CDR1 DFQATT and CDR2 SNEGSKA (reference sequence). This CDR3 region has 12 residues. The CDR3 nucleotides read TGCAGGGTGAGCGCTGTCCAAGAGACCCAGTACTTC. Translation: CRVSAVQETQYF.

This clonotype was observed at least ten times. The chain uses TRBV7-8 and TRBJ2-7, with 8 bases aligning to TRBD1. The germline gives CDR1 SGHVS, CDR2 FQNEAQ. With 3 bases clipped from V and 5 bases from J, the junction kept 6 bases outside the gene matches. The CDR3 has 14 residues. The CDR3, as DNA: TGTGCCAGCAGCTTTCGCAGGGGGCAGGACGAGCAGTACTTC. Translation gives CASSFRRGQDEQYF.

The chain couples TRBV7-6 to TRBJ1-2; D possibly corresponds to TRBD1 (5 bases). Germline V gene sequence: CDR1 SGHVS, CDR2 FNYEAQ. Trimming removed 1 base at V and 4 bases at J, with 13 bases between. The length of the CDR3 is 15 residues. The CDR3 sequence: CASSLGAGLGYGYTF. Here the CDR3 DNA reads TGTGCCAGCAGCTTAGGGGCAGGGCTCGGCTATGGCTACACCTTC.

Note on this clonotype: The junction departs from the called germline gene at one end, perhaps through a read error. The chain links TRBV5-1 to TRBJ1-6; TRBD1 aligns across 10 bases. CDR3 size: 15 residues. Germline assignment: CDR1 SGHRS and CDR2 YFSETQ. The CDR3 region has the DNA TGCGCCGGCAGCGGGAGGACAGGGGGTAATTCACCCCTCCACTTT. The encoded protein is CAGSGRTGGNSPLHF.

On this clonotype: Compared with germline, one end of the junction differs, possibly owing to a read error. The rearrangement links TRBV7-9 to TRBJ1-4; D gene ambiguous. The CDR3 loop spans 16 amino acids. Germline V gene sequence: CDR1 SEHNR, CDR2 FQNEAQ (reference sequence). In nucleotides, the CDR3 is TGTGCCAGCAGCTTTGGGTCCCGTCAGGCGGGTGAAAAACGGTTTTTT. Residues: CASSFGSRQAGEKRFF.

There are a few counts of this clonotype. This chain connects TRBV24-1 to TRBJ2-5; D is possibly TRBD1 (6 bases). V lost 4 bases, J lost 11 bases, and 22 bases lay in between. There are 15 residues in the CDR3. The germline V gene encodes CDR1 KGHDR and CDR2 SFDVKD. The CDR3 DNA is TGTGCCACCAGTGACTTTAGGGACACCCTCGATGAGCAGTACTTC. Translating gives CATSDFRDTLDEQYF.

This clonotype was detected ten times or more. V gene TRBV28 combines with J gene TRBJ2-2; D is ambiguous. Germline CDR1 MDHEN, CDR2 SYDVKM. Trimming pared 3 bases from V and 9 bases from J, leaving 5 bases between. The CDR3 runs to 11 residues. CDR3 DNA sequence: TGTGCCAGCAGTTTTGAGAGGGAGCTGTTTTTT. Its translation: CASSFERELFF.

About this clonotype: The junction differs from germline at one of its ends, possibly a read error. J is TRBJ1-6 and V is TRBV28, with D hard to call. This CDR3 is 14 amino acids long. The germline gives CDR1 MDHEN, CDR2 SYDVKM. As DNA, the CDR3 is TGTGCCAGCAGTTTTACGAGGCGTGATTCACCCCCCCACTTT. Amino acid sequence: CASSFTRRDSPPHF. The full variable domain, rest sourced from reference TRBV28 and TRBJ1-6, is DVKVTQSSRYLVKRTGEKVFLECVQDMDHENMFWYRQDPGLGLRLIYFSYDVKMKEKGDIPEGYSVSREKKERFSLILESASTNQTSMYLCASSFTRRDSPPHFGNGTRLTVT.

This clonotype was recorded many times. This chain connects TRBV5-1 to TRBJ2-7, with TRBD1 identical over 12 bases. J lost 4 bases, V lost 3 bases, and 2 bases had no gene match. This CDR3 region has 14 residues. Germline CDR1 and CDR2: SGHRS and YFSETQ. CDR3: CASSWGQGAYEQYF. For the CDR3, the DNA is TGCGCCAGCAGCTGGGGACAGGGGGCTTACGAGCAGTACTTC.

This clonotype was picked up a small number of times. The V call is TRBV30, the J call TRBJ1-2; 7 nucleotides match TRBD1. The CDR3 covers 12 residues. The germline V gene encodes CDR1 GTSNPN and CDR2 SVGIG (reference sequence). V lost 2 bases, J lost 6 bases, and 3 bases stayed unmatched. The CDR3 is CAWSWGTDGYTF. The CDR3 region has the DNA TGTGCCTGGAGTTGGGGGACAGATGGCTACACCTTC. Looking up the rest from reference TRBV30 and TRBJ1-2 gives the full variable domain: SQTIHQWPATLVQPVGSPLSLECTVEGTSNPNLYWYRQAAGRGLQLLFYSVGIGQISSEVPQNLSASRPQDRQFILSSKKLLLSDSGFYLCAWSWGTDGYTFGSGTRLTVV.

A remark on this clonotype: At one end the junction does not follow the germline gene, possibly because of a read error. The chain joins TRBV20-1 to TRBJ2-7; 11 positions match TRBD2. Looked up from germline, CDR1 is DFQATT and CDR2 is SNEGSKA (reference sequence). The CDR3 runs 14 residues. The CDR3 sequence: CSVPVLAGVYEQYF. The DNA for the CDR3 is TGTAGTGTTCCCGTACTAGCGGGAGTCTACGAGCAGTACTTC.

This clonotype was seen many times. The J gene is TRBJ2-7, the V gene TRBV28; 8 bases agree with TRBD1. The germline gives CDR1 MDHEN, CDR2 SYDVKM. The CDR3 consists of 16 residues. V was pared by 1 base and J by 0 bases, with 5 bases of the junction left unmatched. The CDR3 region has the DNA TGTGCCAGCAGTTTATTTGGGACAGGTCACTCCTACGAGCAGTACTTC. Its translation is CASSLFGTGHSYEQYF.

This clonotype has a single count. A junction boundary mismatches the germline segment, possibly from a read error. This rearrangement joins TRBV13 to TRBJ2-4, with D tentatively TRBD1 (6 bases). The DNA end lines up better with TRBJ2-7; the J call may be wrong. The CDR3 spans 12 residues. CDR1 PRHDT and CDR2 FYEKMQ come from the germline V gene (reference sequence). The CDR3 is CAGSMGAYEQYF. The CDR3 DNA is TGTGCCGGCAGCATGGGGGCGTACGAGCAGTACTTC.

In the case of this clonotype: This may arise from a read error, as a much more abundant clone is one base away. The genes are TRBV9 and TRBJ2-1; the D gene could be TRBD1 or TRBD2 (7 bases each). Germline CDR1 reads SGDLS; CDR2 reads YYNGEE. CDR3 length: 17 amino acids. Trimming stripped 1 base from V and 13 bases from J, with 27 bases between. The chain's CDR3 is CASSVLLDRHARETQFF. The CDR3 DNA sequence: TGTGCCAGCAGCGTACTCTTGGACAGGCATGCGCGGGAGACCCAGTTCTTC.